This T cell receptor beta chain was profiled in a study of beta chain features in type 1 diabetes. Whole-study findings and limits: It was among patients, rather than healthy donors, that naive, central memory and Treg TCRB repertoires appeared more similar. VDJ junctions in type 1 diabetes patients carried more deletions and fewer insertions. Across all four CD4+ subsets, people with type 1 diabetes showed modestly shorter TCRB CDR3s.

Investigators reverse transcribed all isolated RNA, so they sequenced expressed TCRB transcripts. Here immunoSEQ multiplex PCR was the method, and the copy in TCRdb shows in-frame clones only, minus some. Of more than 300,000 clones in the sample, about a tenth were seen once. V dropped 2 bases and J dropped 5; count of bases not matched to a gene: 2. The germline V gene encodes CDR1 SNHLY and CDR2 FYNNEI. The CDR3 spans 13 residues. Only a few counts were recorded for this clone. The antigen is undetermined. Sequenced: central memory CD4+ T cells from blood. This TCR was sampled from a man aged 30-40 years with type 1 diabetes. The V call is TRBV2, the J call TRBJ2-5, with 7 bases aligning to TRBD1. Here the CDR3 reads CASSETGAETQYF. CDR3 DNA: TGTGCCAGCAGTGAAACAGGGGCTGAGACCCAGTACTTC.